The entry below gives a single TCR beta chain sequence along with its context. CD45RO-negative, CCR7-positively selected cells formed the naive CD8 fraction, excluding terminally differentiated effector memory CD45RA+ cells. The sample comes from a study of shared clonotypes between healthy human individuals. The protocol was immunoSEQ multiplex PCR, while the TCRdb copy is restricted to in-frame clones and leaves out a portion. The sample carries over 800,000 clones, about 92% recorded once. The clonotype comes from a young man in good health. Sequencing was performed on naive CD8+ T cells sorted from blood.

The CDR3 DNA reads as TGTGCCAGCAAATCCCCTCGGACTAGCGGGAGTCACGAGCAGTTCTTC. This gives the protein CASKSPRTSGSHEQFF. The rearrangement joins TRBV27 to TRBJ2-1, with 13 bases identical to TRBD2. This CDR3 is 16 amino acids long. After removal of 7 bases from V and 10 bases from J, the junction contained 13 bases not matched to a gene. From germline, CDR1 is MNHEY and CDR2 SMNVEV (reference sequence).